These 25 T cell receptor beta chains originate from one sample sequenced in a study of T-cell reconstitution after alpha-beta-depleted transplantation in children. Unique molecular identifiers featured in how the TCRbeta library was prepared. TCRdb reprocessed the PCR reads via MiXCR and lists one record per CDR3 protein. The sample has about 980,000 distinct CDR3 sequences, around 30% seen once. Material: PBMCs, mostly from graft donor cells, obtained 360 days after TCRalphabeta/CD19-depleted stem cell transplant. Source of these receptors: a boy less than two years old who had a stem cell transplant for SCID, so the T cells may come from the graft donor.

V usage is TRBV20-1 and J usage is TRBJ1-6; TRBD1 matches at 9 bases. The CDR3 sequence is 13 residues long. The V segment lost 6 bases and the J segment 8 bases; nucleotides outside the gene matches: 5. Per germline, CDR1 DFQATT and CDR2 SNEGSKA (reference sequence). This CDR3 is CSARRDRDSPLHF. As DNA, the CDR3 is TGCAGTGCCCGCCGGGACAGGGATTCACCCCTCCACTTT.

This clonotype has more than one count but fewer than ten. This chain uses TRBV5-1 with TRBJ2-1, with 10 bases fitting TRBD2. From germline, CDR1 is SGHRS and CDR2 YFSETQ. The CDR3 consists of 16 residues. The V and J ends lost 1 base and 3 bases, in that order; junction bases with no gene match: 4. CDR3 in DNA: TGCGCCAGCAGCTTGACTAGCGGGGTCTTCTACAATGAGCAGTTCTTC. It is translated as CASSLTSGVFYNEQFF.

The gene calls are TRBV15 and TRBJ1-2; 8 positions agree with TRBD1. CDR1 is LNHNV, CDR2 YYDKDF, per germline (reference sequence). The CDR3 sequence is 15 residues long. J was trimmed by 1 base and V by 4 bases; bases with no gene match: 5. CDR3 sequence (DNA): TGTGCCACCAGCACCAACAGGGGGGGTAACTATGGCTACACCTTC. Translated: CATSTNRGGNYGYTF.

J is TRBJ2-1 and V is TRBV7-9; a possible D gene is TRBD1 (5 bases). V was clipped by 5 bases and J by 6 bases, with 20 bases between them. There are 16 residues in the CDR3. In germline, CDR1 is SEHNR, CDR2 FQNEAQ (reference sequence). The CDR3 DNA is TGTGCCAGCAGCCCTGCCGACAGCTCCCGGATCAATGAGCAGTTCTTC. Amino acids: CASSPADSSRINEQFF.

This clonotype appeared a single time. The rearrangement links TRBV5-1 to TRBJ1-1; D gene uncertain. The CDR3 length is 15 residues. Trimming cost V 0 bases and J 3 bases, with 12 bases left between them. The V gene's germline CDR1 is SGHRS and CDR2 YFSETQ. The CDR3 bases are TGCGCCAGCAGCTTGGCGAAGACACCTTACACTGAAGCTTTCTTT. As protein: CASSLAKTPYTEAFF.

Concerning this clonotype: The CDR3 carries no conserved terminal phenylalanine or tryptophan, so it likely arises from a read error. CDR3 in amino acids: CSAPTPVQVGNTEAFY. The CDR3 DNA is TGCAGTGCCCCGACGCCCGTGCAGGTCGGGAACACTGAAGCTTTCTAT. The chain links TRBV20-1 to TRBJ1-1; D is ambiguous. CDR3 length: 16 residues. V lost 6 bases and J lost 1, with 21 bases in between. Looked up from germline, CDR1 is DFQATT and CDR2 is SNEGSKA (reference sequence).

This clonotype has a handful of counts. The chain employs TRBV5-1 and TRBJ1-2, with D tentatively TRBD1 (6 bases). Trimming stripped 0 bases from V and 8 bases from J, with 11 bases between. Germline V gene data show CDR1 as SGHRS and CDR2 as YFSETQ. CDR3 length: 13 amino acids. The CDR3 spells CASSLAQGQGYTF. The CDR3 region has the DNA TGCGCCAGCAGCTTGGCGCAGGGGCAGGGCTACACCTTC.

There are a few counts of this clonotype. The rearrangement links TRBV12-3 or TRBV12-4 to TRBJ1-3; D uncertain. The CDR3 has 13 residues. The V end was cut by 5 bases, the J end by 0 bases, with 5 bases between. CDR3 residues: CASSKSSGNTIYF. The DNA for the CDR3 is TGTGCCAGCAGTAAGAGCTCTGGAAACACCATATATTTT.

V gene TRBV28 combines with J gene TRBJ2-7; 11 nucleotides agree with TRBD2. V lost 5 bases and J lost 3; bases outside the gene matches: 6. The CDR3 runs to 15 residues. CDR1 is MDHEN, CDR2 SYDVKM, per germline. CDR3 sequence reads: CASSPLLAGGYEQYF. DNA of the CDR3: TGTGCCAGCAGTCCCCTCCTAGCGGGGGGCTACGAGCAGTACTTC. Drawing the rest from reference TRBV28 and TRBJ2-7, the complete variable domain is DVKVTQSSRYLVKRTGEKVFLECVQDMDHENMFWYRQDPGLGLRLIYFSYDVKMKEKGDIPEGYSVSREKKERFSLILESASTNQTSMYLCASSPLLAGGYEQYFGPGTRLTVT.

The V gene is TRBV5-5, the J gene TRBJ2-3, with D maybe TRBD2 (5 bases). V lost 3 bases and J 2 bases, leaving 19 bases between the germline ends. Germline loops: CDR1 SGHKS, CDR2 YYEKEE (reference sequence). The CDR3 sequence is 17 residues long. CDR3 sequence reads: CASSSVLTRPITDTQYF. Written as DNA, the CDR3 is TGTGCCAGCAGCTCGGTCCTAACTAGACCCATCACAGATACGCAGTATTTT.

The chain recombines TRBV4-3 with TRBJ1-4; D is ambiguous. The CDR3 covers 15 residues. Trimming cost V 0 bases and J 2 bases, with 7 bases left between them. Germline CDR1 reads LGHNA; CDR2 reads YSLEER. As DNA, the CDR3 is TGCGCCAGCAGCCAAGAGGGAAAGACTAATGAAAAACTGTTTTTT. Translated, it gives CASSQEGKTNEKLFF.

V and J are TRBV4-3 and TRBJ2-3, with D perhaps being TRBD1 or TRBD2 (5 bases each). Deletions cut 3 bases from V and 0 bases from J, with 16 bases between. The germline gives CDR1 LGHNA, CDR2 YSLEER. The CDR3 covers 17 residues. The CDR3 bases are TGCGCCAGCAGCCACCTAAGGGGACGTTTTAGCACAGATACGCAGTATTTT. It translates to CASSHLRGRFSTDTQYF.

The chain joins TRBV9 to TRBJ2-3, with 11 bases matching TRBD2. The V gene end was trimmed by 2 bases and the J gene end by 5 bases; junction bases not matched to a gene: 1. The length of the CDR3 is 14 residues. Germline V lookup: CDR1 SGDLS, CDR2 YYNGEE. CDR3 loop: CASSVTSGGDTQYF. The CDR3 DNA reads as TGTGCCAGCAGCGTTACTAGCGGGGGAGATACGCAGTATTTT.

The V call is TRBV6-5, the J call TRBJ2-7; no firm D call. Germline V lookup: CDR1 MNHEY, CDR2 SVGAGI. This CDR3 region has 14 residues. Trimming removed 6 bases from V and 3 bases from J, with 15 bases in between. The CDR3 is CASSRSKGIYEQYF. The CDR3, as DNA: TGTGCCAGCAGCCGTTCTAAAGGGATCTACGAGCAGTACTTC.

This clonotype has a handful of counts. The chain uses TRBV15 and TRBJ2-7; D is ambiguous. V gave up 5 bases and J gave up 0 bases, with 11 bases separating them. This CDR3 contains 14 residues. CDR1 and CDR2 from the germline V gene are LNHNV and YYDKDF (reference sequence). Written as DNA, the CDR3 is TGTGCCACCAGCGGCAGCTTACCCTCCTACGAGCAGTACTTC. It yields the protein CATSGSLPSYEQYF.

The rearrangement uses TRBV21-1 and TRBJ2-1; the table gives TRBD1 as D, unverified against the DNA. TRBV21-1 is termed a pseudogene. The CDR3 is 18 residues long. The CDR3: CASSKVPPGAGDHNEQFF. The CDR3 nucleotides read TGTGCCAGCAGCAAAGTCCCCCCCGGCGCGGGGGATCACAATGAGCAGTTCTTC.

The CDR3 sequence: CASSQDAYLNTEAFF. CDR3 nucleotide sequence: TGCGCCAGCAGCCAAGATGCATACCTGAACACTGAAGCTTTCTTT. This chain connects TRBV4-1 to TRBJ1-1; D is unresolved. The CDR3 extends over 15 amino acids. Looked up from germline, CDR1 is MGHRA and CDR2 is YSYEKL. Trimming shortened V by 0 bases and J by 0 bases, and 8 bases separated the two germline ends.

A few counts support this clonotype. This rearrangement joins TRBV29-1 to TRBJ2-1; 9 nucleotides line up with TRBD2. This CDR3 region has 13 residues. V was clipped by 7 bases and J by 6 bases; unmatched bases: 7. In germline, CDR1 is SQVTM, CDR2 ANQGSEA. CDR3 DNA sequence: TGCAGCGGGAGCGGGGGGCCGCGCAATGAGCAGTTCTTC. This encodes CSGSGGPRNEQFF.

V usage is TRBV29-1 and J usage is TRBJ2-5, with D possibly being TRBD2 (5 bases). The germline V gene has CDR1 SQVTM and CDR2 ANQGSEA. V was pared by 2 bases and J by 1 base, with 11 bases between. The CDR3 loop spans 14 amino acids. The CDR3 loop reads CSVEFPGSQETQYF. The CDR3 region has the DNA TGCAGCGTTGAATTCCCGGGGAGCCAAGAGACCCAGTACTTC.

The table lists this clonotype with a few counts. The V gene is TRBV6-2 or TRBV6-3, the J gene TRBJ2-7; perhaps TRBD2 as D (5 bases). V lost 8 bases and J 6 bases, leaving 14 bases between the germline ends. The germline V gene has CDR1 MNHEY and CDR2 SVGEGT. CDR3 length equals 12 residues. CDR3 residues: CASSRRAGEQYF. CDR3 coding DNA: TGTGCCAGCTCGAGGCGGGCGGGCGAGCAGTACTTC.

CDR3 protein: CASSQGGGGPPRNSYNEQFF. The CDR3 DNA reads TGCGCCAGCAGCCAAGGGGGCGGGGGGCCTCCCCGGAACTCCTACAATGAGCAGTTCTTC. The chain employs TRBV4-1 and TRBJ2-1; 8 bases fit TRBD2. Germline V CDR1 and CDR2: MGHRA, YSYEKL. CDR3 length: 20 residues. The J segment lost 0 bases and the V segment lost 1 base, leaving 14 bases of the junction unmatched.

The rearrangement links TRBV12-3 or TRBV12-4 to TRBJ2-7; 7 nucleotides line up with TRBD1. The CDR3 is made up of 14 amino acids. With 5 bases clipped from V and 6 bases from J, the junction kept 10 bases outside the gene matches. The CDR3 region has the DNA TGTGCCAGCAGTCCCGACAGGGTATTGGGCGAGCAGTACTTC. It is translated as CASSPDRVLGEQYF.

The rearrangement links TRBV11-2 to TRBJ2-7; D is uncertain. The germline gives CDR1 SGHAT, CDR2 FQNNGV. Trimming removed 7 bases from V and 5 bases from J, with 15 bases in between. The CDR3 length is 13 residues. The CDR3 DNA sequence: TGTGCCAGCATTGGGCCAGGTCTGAACGAGCAGTACTTC. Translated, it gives CASIGPGLNEQYF.

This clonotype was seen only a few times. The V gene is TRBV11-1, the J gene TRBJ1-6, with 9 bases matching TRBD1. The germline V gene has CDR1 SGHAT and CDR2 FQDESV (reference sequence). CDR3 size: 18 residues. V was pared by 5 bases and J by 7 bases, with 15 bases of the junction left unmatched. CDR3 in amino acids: CASSNLPGQGALNSPLHF. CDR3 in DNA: TGTGCCAGCAGCAACCTACCGGGACAGGGAGCCCTAAATTCACCCCTCCACTTT.

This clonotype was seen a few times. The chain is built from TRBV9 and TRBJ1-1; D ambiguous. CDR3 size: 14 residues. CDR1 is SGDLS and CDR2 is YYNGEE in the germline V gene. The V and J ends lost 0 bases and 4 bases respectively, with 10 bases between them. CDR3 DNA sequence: TGTGCCAGCAGCGTAGGGAACCTTGGCACTGAAGCTTTCTTT. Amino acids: CASSVGNLGTEAFF. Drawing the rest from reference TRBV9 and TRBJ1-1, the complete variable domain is DSGVTQTPKHLITATGQRVTLRCSPRSGDLSVYWYQQSLDQGLQFLIQYYNGEERAKGNILERFSAQQFPDLHSELNLSSLELGDSALYFCASSVGNLGTEAFFGQGTRLTVV.